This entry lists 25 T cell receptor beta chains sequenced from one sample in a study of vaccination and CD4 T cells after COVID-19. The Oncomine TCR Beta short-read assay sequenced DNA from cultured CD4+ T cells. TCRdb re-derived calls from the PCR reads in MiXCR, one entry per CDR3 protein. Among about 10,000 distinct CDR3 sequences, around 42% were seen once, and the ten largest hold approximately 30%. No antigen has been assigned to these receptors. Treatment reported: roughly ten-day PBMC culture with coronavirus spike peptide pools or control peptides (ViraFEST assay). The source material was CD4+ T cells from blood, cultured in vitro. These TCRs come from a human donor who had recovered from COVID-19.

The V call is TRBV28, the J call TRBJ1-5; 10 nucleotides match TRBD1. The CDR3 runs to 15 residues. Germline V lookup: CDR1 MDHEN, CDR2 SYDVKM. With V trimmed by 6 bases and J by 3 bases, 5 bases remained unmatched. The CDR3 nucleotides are TGTGCCAGCAGGGGACAGGGGTCTTACAATCAGCCCCAGCATTTT. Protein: CASRGQGSYNQPQHF.

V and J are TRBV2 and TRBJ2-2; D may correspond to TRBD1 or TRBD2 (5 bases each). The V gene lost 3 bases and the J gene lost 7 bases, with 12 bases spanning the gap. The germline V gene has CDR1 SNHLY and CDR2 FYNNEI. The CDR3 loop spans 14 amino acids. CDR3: CASSDPGPGGELFF. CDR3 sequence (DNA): TGTGCCAGCAGTGACCCGGGACCGGGCGGGGAGCTGTTTTTT.

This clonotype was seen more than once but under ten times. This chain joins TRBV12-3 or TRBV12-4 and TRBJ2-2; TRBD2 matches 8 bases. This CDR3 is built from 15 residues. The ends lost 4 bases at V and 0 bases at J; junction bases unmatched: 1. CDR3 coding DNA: TGTGCCAGCAGTTACGGGGGGGCGAACACCGGGGAGCTGTTTTTT. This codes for CASSYGGANTGELFF.

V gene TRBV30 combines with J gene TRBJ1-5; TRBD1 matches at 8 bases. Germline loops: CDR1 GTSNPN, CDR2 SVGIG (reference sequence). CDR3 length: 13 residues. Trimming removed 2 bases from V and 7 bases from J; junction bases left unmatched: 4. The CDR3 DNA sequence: TGTGCCTGGAGTTCACAGGGGGGGCAGCCCCAGCATTTT. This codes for CAWSSQGGQPQHF. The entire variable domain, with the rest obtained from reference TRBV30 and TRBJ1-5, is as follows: SQTIHQWPATLVQPVGSPLSLECTVEGTSNPNLYWYRQAAGRGLQLLFYSVGIGQISSEVPQNLSASRPQDRQFILSSKKLLLSDSGFYLCAWSSQGGQPQHFGDGTRLSIL.

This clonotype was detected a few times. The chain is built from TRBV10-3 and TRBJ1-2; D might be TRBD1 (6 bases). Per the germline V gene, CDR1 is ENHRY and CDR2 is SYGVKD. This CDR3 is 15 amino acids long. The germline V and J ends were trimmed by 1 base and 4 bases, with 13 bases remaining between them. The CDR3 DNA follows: TGTGCCATCAGTGAGTTGGTGGGGGCACCCTATGGCTACACCTTC. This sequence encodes CAISELVGAPYGYTF.

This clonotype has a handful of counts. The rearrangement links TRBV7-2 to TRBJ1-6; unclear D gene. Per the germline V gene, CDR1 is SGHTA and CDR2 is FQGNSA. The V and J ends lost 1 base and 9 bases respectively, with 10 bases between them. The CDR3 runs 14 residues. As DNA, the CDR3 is TGTGCCAGCAGCTTAGGACGGTGGTCTTCACCCCTCCACTTT. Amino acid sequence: CASSLGRWSSPLHF.

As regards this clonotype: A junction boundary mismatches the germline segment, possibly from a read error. The CDR3 is CASRHPLGQTSGANVPTF. For the CDR3, the DNA is TGTGCCAGCAGACACCCCCTGGGACAGACCTCTGGGGCCAACGTCCCGACTTTC. J is TRBJ2-6 and V is TRBV7-9, with 7 nucleotides matching TRBD1. Germline CDR1 is SEHNR and CDR2 is FQNEAQ (reference sequence). This CDR3 has 18 amino acids.

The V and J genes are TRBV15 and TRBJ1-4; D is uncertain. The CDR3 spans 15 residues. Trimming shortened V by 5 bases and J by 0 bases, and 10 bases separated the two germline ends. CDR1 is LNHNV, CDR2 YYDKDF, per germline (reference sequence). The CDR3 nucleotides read TGTGCCACCAGCCAAACCCCTGCAACTAATGAAAAACTGTTTTTT. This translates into CATSQTPATNEKLFF.

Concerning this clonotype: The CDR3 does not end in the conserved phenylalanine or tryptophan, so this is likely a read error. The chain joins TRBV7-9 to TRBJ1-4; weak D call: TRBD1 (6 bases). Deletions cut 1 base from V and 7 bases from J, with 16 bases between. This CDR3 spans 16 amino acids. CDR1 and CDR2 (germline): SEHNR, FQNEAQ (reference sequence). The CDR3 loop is CASSLGSGVYGEKLFL. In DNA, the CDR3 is TGTGCCAGCAGCTTAGGGTCAGGGGTTTACGGTGAAAAACTGTTTCTT.

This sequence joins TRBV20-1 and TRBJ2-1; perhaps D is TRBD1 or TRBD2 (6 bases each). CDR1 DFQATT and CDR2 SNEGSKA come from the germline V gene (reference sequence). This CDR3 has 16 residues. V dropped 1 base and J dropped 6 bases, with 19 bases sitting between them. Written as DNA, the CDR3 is TGCAGTGCTAGAGTTTTTAAACAGGGACTTTTCAATGAGCAGTTCTTC. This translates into CSARVFKQGLFNEQFF.

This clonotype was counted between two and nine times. The DNA for the CDR3 is TGTGCCAGCAGTTACCTACGGGACAGGGCCCGCTCTGGAAACACCATATATTTT. Its protein is CASSYLRDRARSGNTIYF. This chain connects TRBV6-5 to TRBJ1-3; 9 positions match TRBD1. The trim removed 2 bases at V and 0 bases at J, leaving 8 bases unmatched. Germline CDR1 and CDR2: MNHEY and SVGAGI. This CDR3 comprises 18 residues.

The DNA of the CDR3 is TGTGCCTGGAGTCCGGGACTCACAGATACGCAGTATTTT. This codes for CAWSPGLTDTQYF. This sequence joins TRBV30 and TRBJ2-3; a weak D match, TRBD2 (6 bases). Trimming removed 2 bases from V and 2 bases from J, with 8 bases in between. The CDR3 is 13 residues long. The V gene's germline CDR1 is GTSNPN and CDR2 SVGIG (reference sequence).

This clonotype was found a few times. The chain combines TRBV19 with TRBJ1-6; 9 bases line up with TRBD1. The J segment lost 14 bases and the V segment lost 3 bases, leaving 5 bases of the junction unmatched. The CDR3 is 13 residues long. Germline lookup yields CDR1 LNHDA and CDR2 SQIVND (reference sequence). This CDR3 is CASSIGGQGTLHF. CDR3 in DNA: TGTGCCAGTAGTATTGGGGGACAGGGTACCCTCCACTTT.

CDR3 coding DNA: TGTGCTAGTGGTTACTTAGGGGACTCCTATAATTCACCCCTCCACTTT. Protein product: CASGYLGDSYNSPLHF. The chain combines TRBV12-5 with TRBJ1-6; D perhaps matches TRBD1 (5 bases). Germline V gives CDR1 LGHNT, CDR2 FRNRAP. CDR3 size: 16 residues. V was shortened by 4 bases and J by 0 bases, with 10 bases between the two germline ends. The full variable domain, with the rest looked up from reference TRBV12-5 and TRBJ1-6, is DARVTQTPRHKVTEMGQEVTMRCQPILGHNTVFWYRQTMMQGLELLAYFRNRAPLDDSGMPKDRFSAEMPDATLATLKIQPSEPRDSAVYFCASGYLGDSYNSPLHFGNGTRLTVT.

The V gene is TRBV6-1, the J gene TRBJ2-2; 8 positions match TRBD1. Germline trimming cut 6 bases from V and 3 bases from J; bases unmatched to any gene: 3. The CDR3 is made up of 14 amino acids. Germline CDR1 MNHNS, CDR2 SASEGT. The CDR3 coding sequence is TGTGCCAGCAGCCGGGACAGGTACACCGGGGAGCTGTTTTTT. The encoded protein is CASSRDRYTGELFF.

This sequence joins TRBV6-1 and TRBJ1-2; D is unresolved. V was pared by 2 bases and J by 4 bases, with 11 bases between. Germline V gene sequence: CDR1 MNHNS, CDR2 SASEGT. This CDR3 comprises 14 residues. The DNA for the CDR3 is TGTGCCAGCAGTGAAAATGCACTAGGCTATGGCTACACCTTC. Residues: CASSENALGYGYTF.

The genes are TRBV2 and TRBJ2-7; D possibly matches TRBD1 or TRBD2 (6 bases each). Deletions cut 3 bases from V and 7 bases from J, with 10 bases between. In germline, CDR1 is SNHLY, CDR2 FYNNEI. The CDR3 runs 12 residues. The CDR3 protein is CASSEGGEEQYF. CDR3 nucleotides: TGTGCCAGCAGTGAGGGGGGCGAAGAGCAGTACTTC.

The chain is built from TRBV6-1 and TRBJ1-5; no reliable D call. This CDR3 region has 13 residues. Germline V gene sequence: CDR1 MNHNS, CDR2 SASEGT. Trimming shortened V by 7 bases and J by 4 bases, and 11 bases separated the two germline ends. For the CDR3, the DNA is TGTGCCAGCACCGCTACGTTGAATCAGCCCCAGCATTTT. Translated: CASTATLNQPQHF.

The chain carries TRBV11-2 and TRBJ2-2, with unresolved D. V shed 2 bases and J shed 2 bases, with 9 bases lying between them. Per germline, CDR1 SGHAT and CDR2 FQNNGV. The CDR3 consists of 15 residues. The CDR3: CASSLRQTNTGELFF. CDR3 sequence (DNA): TGTGCCAGCAGCTTAAGGCAAACTAACACCGGGGAGCTGTTTTTT.

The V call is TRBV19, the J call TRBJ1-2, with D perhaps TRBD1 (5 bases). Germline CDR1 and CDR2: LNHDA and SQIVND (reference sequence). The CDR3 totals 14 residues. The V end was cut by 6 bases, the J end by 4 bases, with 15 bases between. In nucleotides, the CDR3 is TGTGCCAGTAGCCCCCCCGGGGGGGTCTATGGCTACACCTTC. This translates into CASSPPGGVYGYTF.

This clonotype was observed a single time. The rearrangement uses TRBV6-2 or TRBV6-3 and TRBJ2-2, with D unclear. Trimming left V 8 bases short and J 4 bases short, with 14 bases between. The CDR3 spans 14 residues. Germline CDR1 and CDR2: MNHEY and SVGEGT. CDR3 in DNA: TGTGCCAGCCGTCGCGCAGTTGTCACCGGGGAGCTGTTTTTT. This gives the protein CASRRAVVTGELFF.

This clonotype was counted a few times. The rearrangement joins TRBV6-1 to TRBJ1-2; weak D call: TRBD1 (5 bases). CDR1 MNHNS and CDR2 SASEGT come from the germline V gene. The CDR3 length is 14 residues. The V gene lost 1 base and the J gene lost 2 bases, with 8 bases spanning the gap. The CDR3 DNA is TGTGCCAGCAGTGAAGTGGACACCAACTATGGCTACACCTTC. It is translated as CASSEVDTNYGYTF.

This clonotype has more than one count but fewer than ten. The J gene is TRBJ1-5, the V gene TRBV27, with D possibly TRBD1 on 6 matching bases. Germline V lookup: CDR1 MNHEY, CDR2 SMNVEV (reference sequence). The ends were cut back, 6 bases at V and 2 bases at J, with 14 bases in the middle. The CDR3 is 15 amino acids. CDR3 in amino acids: CASSGGQLGNQPQHF. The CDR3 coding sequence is TGTGCCAGCAGCGGGGGGCAGTTAGGCAATCAGCCCCAGCATTTT.

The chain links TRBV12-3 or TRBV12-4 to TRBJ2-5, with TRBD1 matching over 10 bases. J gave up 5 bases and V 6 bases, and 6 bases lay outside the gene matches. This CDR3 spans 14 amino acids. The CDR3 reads CASSSDRGLETQYF. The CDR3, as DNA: TGTGCCAGCAGCTCCGACAGGGGGCTGGAGACCCAGTACTTC.

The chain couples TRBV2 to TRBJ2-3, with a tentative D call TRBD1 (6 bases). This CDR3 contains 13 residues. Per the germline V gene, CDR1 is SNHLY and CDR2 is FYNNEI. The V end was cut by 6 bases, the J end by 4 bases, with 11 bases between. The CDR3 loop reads CASSPTGSDTQYF. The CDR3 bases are TGTGCCAGCAGCCCAACAGGGTCAGATACGCAGTATTTT.